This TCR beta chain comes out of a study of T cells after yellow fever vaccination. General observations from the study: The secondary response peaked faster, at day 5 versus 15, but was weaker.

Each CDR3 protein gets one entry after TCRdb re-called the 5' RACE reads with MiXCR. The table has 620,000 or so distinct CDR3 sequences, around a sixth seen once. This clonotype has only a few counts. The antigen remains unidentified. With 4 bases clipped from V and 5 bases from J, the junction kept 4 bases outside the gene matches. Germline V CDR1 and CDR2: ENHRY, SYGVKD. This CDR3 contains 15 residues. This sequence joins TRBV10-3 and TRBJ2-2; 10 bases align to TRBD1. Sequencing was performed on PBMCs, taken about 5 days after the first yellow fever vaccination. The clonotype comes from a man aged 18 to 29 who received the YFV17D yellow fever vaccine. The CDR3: CAISVDRGPTGELFF. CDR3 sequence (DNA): TGTGCCATCAGTGTAGACAGGGGGCCAACCGGGGAGCTGTTTTTT.